The rows below give T cell receptor beta chains drawn from one sample of a study of blood T cell repertoires in COVID-19. TCRdb's copy holds only in-frame clones and misses some; the assay was immunoSEQ multiplex PCR. Of some 180,000 clones in the sample, about 70% were seen once. Sequencing was carried out using peripheral blood. These receptor sequences come from a woman between 45 and 65 years old with active or convalescent COVID-19. Both conserved end residues are part of each CDR3. D genes are given only for firm matches. Size is stated for part of the rows, as once, few or many counts, or as a class when the clone is expanded.

TRBD1 13 TRBJ1-2 . TRBV19 CASNRGQANGYTF TGTGCCAGTAACCGGGGACAGGCAAATGGCTACACCTTC
. 16 TRBJ1-2 . TRBV6-2/TRBV6-3 CASSLSGDSRIYGYTF TGTGCCAGCAGTTTGAGTGGAGACAGCCGGATCTATGGCTACACCTTC
. 12 TRBJ1-1 . TRBV5-1 CASSLEGLEAFF TGCGCCAGCAGCTTGGAAGGACTAGAAGCTTTCTTT
. 14 TRBJ2-7 . TRBV30 CAWSVNAGIHEQYF TGTGCCTGGAGTGTAAACGCAGGGATCCACGAGCAGTACTTC
. 14 TRBJ1-1 few TRBV3-1/TRBV3-2 CASSQGGTFTEAFF TGTGCCAGCAGCCAAGGGGGGACTTTCACTGAAGCTTTCTTT
. 17 TRBJ1-6 . TRBV4-2 CASSQEGHPDGGTPLHF TGTGCCAGCAGCCAAGAGGGCCATCCGGATGGAGGCACACCCCTCCACTTT
. 14 TRBJ1-1 . TRBV6-5 CASRDTGLNTEAFF TGTGCCAGCAGAGATACAGGGTTGAACACTGAAGCTTTCTTT
. 15 TRBJ1-2 . TRBV27 CASRTLTGSQNGYTF TGTGCCAGCAGAACCCTCACAGGGTCCCAAAATGGCTACACCTTC
. 15 TRBJ1-2 . TRBV19 CASSIDLNRAYGYTF TGTGCCAGTAGTATAGATCTCAACAGGGCCTATGGCTACACCTTC
TRBD2 14 TRBJ2-1 . TRBV13 CASSLRGVRNEQFF TGTGCCAGCAGCTTACGGGGGGTGAGGAATGAGCAGTTCTTC
. 17 TRBJ2-3 . TRBV7-9 CASSPYPLGTPTDTQYF TGTGCCAGCAGCCCCTATCCTCTCGGGACACCCACAGATACGCAGTATTTT
TRBD1 16 TRBJ1-2 . TRBV7-2 CASSSPDRGANYGYTF TGTGCCAGCAGCTCGCCTGACAGGGGAGCTAACTATGGCTACACCTTC
TRBD1 15 TRBJ1-6 . TRBV9 CASSLGDRGKSPLHF TGTGCCAGCAGCCTAGGGGACAGGGGTAAATCACCCCTCCACTTT
. 15 TRBJ2-5 . TRBV25-1 CASSEPTGSVETQYF TGTGCCAGCAGTGAACCAACAGGGAGCGTAGAGACCCAGTACTTC
TRBD1 14 TRBJ1-4 . TRBV10-3 CAISESTGEEKLFF TGTGCCATCAGTGAAAGTACAGGGGAAGAAAAACTGTTTTTT
TRBD1 16 TRBJ2-2 . TRBV6-1 CASSETPGGAGGELFF TGTGCCAGCAGTGAAACCCCAGGGGGCGCCGGCGGGGAGCTGTTTTTT
. 11 TRBJ1-2 . TRBV5-1 CASSFGYGYTF TGCGCCAGCAGCTTCGGCTATGGCTACACCTTC
TRBD2 14 TRBJ2-1 . TRBV7-2 CASSLGGGASEQFF TGTGCCAGCAGCTTAGGCGGGGGGGCCTCTGAGCAGTTCTTC
. 14 TRBJ1-2 . TRBV14 CASSQGVGAYGYTF TGTGCCAGCAGCCAAGGGGTAGGAGCCTATGGCTACACCTTC
TRBD1 16 TRBJ1-5 few TRBV15 CATSISDRGGNQPQHF TGTGCCACCAGCATCTCTGACAGGGGAGGGAATCAGCCCCAGCATTTT
. 15 TRBJ1-2 . TRBV4-1 CASSQESADPGGYTF TGCGCCAGCAGCCAAGAGTCGGCGGACCCGGGGGGCTACACCTTC
. 16 TRBJ2-1 . TRBV21-1 CASSKDLAGSYNEQFF TGTGCCAGCAGCAAAGACCTAGCGGGATCTTACAATGAGCAGTTCTTC
. 12 TRBJ1-2 . TRBV30 CAWAEGEAGYTF TGTGCCTGGGCGGAAGGGGAGGCTGGCTACACCTTC
. 15 TRBJ2-6 . TRBV29-1 CSVEATGSGANVLTF TGCAGCGTTGAGGCGACAGGCTCTGGGGCCAACGTCCTGACTTTC
. 13 TRBJ1-1 few TRBV7-3 CASSQQPRTEAFF TGTGCCAGCAGCCAACAACCCCGCACTGAAGCTTTCTTT
TRBD1 15 TRBJ1-1 . TRBV2 CASRGDRLTYTEAFF TGTGCCAGCAGGGGGGACAGACTGACCTACACTGAAGCTTTCTTT
TRBD1 16 TRBJ1-6 . TRBV19 CASNRGAAQGGSPLHF TGTGCCAGTAACAGGGGGGCGGCACAGGGCGGTTCACCCCTCCACTTT
. 14 TRBJ1-1 . TRBV28 CASKTGYMNTEAFF TGTGCCAGCAAAACAGGATACATGAACACTGAAGCTTTCTTT
. 15 TRBJ1-1 . TRBV5-6 CASSLNPGMNTEAFF TGTGCCAGCAGCTTGAACCCGGGGATGAACACTGAAGCTTTCTTT
TRBD1 16 TRBJ2-7 . TRBV28 CASSLKGTGPTYEQYF TGTGCCAGCAGTTTAAAAGGGACAGGCCCGACCTACGAGCAGTACTTC
TRBD1 17 TRBJ2-2 . TRBV5-1 CASSVKRTGGVSGELFF TGCGCCAGCAGCGTGAAACGGACAGGGGGGGTGTCCGGGGAGCTGTTTTTT
. 16 TRBJ1-6 . TRBV27 CASSLEQGGVARPLHF TGTGCCAGCAGTTTAGAACAGGGTGGGGTCGCAAGGCCCCTCCACTTT
. 16 TRBJ2-3 . TRBV5-6 CASSHIATSLTDTQYF TGTGCCAGCAGCCACATTGCGACTTCCCTCACAGATACGCAGTATTTT
. 16 TRBJ2-7 . TRBV4-1 CASSREGGTNLYEQYF TGCGCCAGCAGCCGGGAAGGGGGGACTAACCTCTACGAGCAGTACTTC
TRBD1 14 TRBJ1-6 . TRBV11-2 CASSLEGGNSPLHF TGTGCCAGCAGCTTAGAAGGGGGCAATTCACCCCTCCACTTT
TRBD2 15 TRBJ2-5 . TRBV5-1 CASGTSGGALETQYF TGCGCCAGCGGAACTAGCGGGGGGGCCTTGGAGACCCAGTACTTC
. 11 TRBJ1-1 . TRBV12-5 CASGGETEAFF TGTGCTAGTGGGGGAGAAACTGAAGCTTTCTTT
. 15 TRBJ1-5 . TRBV20-1 CSASGGGDSNQPQHF TGCAGTGCTAGTGGGGGAGGGGATAGCAATCAGCCCCAGCATTTT
TRBD1 16 TRBJ1-1 . TRBV6-6 CASSYWTGHMNTEAFF TGTGCCAGCAGTTATTGGACAGGACACATGAACACTGAAGCTTTCTTT
. 16 TRBJ2-7 . TRBV27 CASSPTTDRASYEQYF TGTGCCAGCAGTCCCACCACCGACAGAGCCTCCTACGAGCAGTACTTC